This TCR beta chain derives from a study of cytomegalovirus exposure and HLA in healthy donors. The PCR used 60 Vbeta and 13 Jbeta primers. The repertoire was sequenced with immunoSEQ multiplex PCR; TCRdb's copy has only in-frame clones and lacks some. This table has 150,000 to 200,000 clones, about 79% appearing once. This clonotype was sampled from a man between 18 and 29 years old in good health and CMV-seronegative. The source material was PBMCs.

This chain's CDR3 is CASSLGGGDNEKLFF. The CDR3 nucleotides read TGTGCCAGCAGTTTGGGAGGGGGTGATAATGAAAAACTGTTTTTT. V gene TRBV28 combines with J gene TRBJ1-4; possible D gene TRBD1, 6 bases. The CDR3 runs 15 residues. The germline gives CDR1 MDHEN, CDR2 SYDVKM. Trimming shortened V by 3 bases and J by 4 bases, and 12 bases separated the two germline ends.